The 29 T cell receptor beta chains below all came from one sample that was sequenced in a study of T-cell reconstitution after alpha-beta-depleted transplantation in children. A TCRbeta library incorporating unique molecular identifiers was prepared. TCRdb re-analysed the PCR reads in MiXCR, keeping a single row per CDR3 protein. The data hold approximately 980,000 distinct CDR3 sequences, with roughly 29% observed a single time. The sample in question was PBMCs, mostly from graft donor cells, obtained 360 days after TCRalphabeta/CD19-depleted stem cell transplant. These receptors were collected from a boy under three years old who had a stem cell transplant for SCID, so the T cells may come from the graft donor.

The chain links TRBV4-1 to TRBJ2-4, with TRBD2 matching 8 bases. CDR1 MGHRA and CDR2 YSYEKL come from the germline V gene. V lost 1 base and J lost 15; bases outside the gene matches: 8. The CDR3 is made up of 13 amino acids. CDR3: CASSQVGGGLGYF. Written as DNA, the CDR3 is TGCGCCAGCAGCCAAGTCGGGGGGGGCCTGGGGTACTTC.

The chain recombines TRBV2 with TRBJ2-1; TRBD2 aligns across 10 bases. The CDR3 has 15 amino acids. The junction had 6 bases not matched to a gene; V was cut back by 4 bases and J by 6 bases. CDR1 is SNHLY, CDR2 FYNNEI, per germline. For the CDR3, the DNA is TGTGCCAGCAGTGGGACTAGCGGCCCCCTCAATGAGCAGTTCTTC. Protein product: CASSGTSGPLNEQFF.

This clonotype has just a few counts. The genes are TRBV5-1 and TRBJ2-4; D not resolved. V lost 4 bases and J 5 bases, leaving 13 bases between the germline ends. This CDR3 is built from 14 residues. Germline values: CDR1 SGHRS, CDR2 YFSETQ. The DNA of the CDR3 is TGCGCCAGCAGCCCCTGGCTGAGTGAAAACATTCAGTACTTC. Protein: CASSPWLSENIQYF.

The chain joins TRBV25-1 to TRBJ2-1; maybe TRBD1 (6 bases). The germline V and J ends were trimmed by 1 base and 8 bases, with 21 bases remaining between them. Germline lookup yields CDR1 MGHDK and CDR2 SYGVNS. The CDR3 has 17 residues. The CDR3: CASSELGTGKGFDEQFF. Here the CDR3 DNA reads TGTGCCAGCAGTGAATTGGGCACAGGGAAGGGGTTCGATGAGCAGTTCTTC.

The J gene is TRBJ2-7, the V gene TRBV5-5; D is possibly TRBD2 (6 bases). CDR3 size: 14 residues. Germline CDR1 is SGHKS and CDR2 is YYEKEE (reference sequence). Trimming cost V 3 bases and J 4 bases, with 14 bases left between them. The CDR3 DNA sequence: TGTGCCAGCAGCTCCCTCGGGGGTCAGTACGAGCAGTACTTC. It yields the protein CASSSLGGQYEQYF.

The rearrangement links TRBV7-7 to TRBJ2-1; 8 bases are a match to TRBD2. The V gene end was trimmed by 1 base and the J gene end by 4 bases; junction bases not matched to a gene: 6. CDR3 length: 16 amino acids. Germline V CDR1 and CDR2: SSHAT, FNYEAQ (reference sequence). CDR3 DNA: TGTGCCAGCAGCTTAGAGCGCGGGGGGCTTTACAATGAGCAGTTCTTC. Its protein product is CASSLERGGLYNEQFF.

The V gene is TRBV7-9, the J gene TRBJ2-1, with unresolved D. In germline, CDR1 is SEHNR, CDR2 FQNEAQ (reference sequence). The V end was cut by 10 bases, the J end by 5 bases, with 15 bases between. This CDR3 comprises 13 residues. The CDR3: CATKEGLHNEQFF. CDR3 DNA sequence: TGTGCCACCAAAGAAGGGCTCCACAATGAGCAGTTCTTC.

The chain combines TRBV20-1 with TRBJ2-3, with 8 nucleotides matching TRBD2. The CDR3 is 15 amino acids. V gave up 0 bases and J gave up 11 bases; unmatched junction bases: 13. Germline assignment: CDR1 DFQATT and CDR2 SNEGSKA (reference sequence). Written as DNA, the CDR3 is TGCAGTGCTAGAGACCCAGACACTAGCGGTCTGAGGCAGTATTTT. Translation: CSARDPDTSGLRQYF.

A few counts support this clonotype. The chain uses TRBV7-2 and TRBJ1-1; D call uncertain. Trimming removed 6 bases at V and 0 bases at J, with 11 bases between. Germline V gene lookup returns CDR1 SGHTA and CDR2 FQGNSA. The CDR3 covers 14 residues. The CDR3 region has the DNA TGTGCCAGCAGTGTGCAGGTGGTGAACACTGAAGCTTTCTTT. The encoded protein is CASSVQVVNTEAFF.

This clonotype was counted only a few times. The chain couples TRBV6-1 to TRBJ1-6; D is ambiguous. V dropped 7 bases and J dropped 8 bases, with 18 bases sitting between them. CDR3 length equals 15 residues. Germline V gene sequence: CDR1 MNHNS, CDR2 SASEGT. CDR3 region: CASTRRGVKDSPLHF. The DNA for the CDR3 is TGTGCCAGCACCCGCCGCGGGGTAAAAGATTCACCCCTCCACTTT.

The genes are TRBV5-4 and TRBJ2-3, with 10 bases matching TRBD2. The junction had 6 bases not matched to a gene; V was cut back by 1 base and J by 1 base. CDR1 SGHNT and CDR2 YYREEE come from the germline V gene (reference sequence). The CDR3 has 17 amino acids. CDR3 nucleotides: TGTGCCAGCAGCTTGTGGCCTAGCGGGGGACGCACAGATACGCAGTATTTT. Translated, it gives CASSLWPSGGRTDTQYF.

This chain connects TRBV7-2 to TRBJ2-3; the D gene could be TRBD1 or TRBD2 (5 bases each). This CDR3 contains 12 residues. With 5 bases removed from V and 9 bases from J, the gap between germline ends came to 12 bases. Germline lookup yields CDR1 SGHTA and CDR2 FQGNSA. This chain's CDR3 is CASSKWGRTQYF. CDR3 nucleotide sequence: TGTGCCAGCAGCAAGTGGGGGAGAACGCAGTATTTT.

This clonotype was found a few times. J is TRBJ2-1 and V is TRBV2; D possibly matches TRBD1 or TRBD2 (5 bases each). Deletions cut 5 bases from V and 4 bases from J, with 15 bases between. CDR3 length equals 15 residues. Germline assignment: CDR1 SNHLY and CDR2 FYNNEI. The CDR3 DNA is TGTGCCAGCAGTCGGGACGGAGTCCCTTACAATGAGCAGTTCTTC. Amino acids: CASSRDGVPYNEQFF. Filled out from reference TRBV2 and TRBJ2-1, the complete variable domain reads EPEVTQTPSHQVTQMGQEVILRCVPISNHLYFYWYRQILGQKVEFLVSFYNNEISEKSEIFDDQFSVERPDGSNFTLKIRSTKLEDSAMYFCASSRDGVPYNEQFFGPGTRLTVL.

This CDR3 is CASKGTSGSSYNEQFF. The CDR3 DNA sequence: TGTGCCAGCAAAGGAACTAGCGGGAGCTCCTACAATGAGCAGTTCTTC. The chain recombines TRBV2 with TRBJ2-1, with 11 bases identical to TRBD2. Germline CDR1 reads SNHLY; CDR2 reads FYNNEI. This CDR3 is built from 16 residues. V was pared by 7 bases and J by 0 bases, with 5 bases of the junction left unmatched.

The chain combines TRBV12-3 or TRBV12-4 with TRBJ1-4; D is possibly TRBD1 (5 bases). This CDR3 spans 14 amino acids. V lost 10 bases and J lost 0, with 12 bases in between. Here the CDR3 DNA reads TGTGCCATCCAGACAGAGGCAACTAATGAAAAACTGTTTTTT. It codes for CAIQTEATNEKLFF.

The rearrangement joins TRBV5-1 to TRBJ1-1, with 7 bases lining up with TRBD1. V was pared by 1 base and J by 10 bases, with 7 bases of the junction left unmatched. The CDR3 extends over 13 amino acids. Germline V gives CDR1 SGHRS, CDR2 YFSETQ. The CDR3 DNA is TGCGCCAGCAGCTTGAGGGAGGGGGCGACAGCTTTCTTT. Its translation: CASSLREGATAFF.

Only one count was recorded for this clonotype. J is TRBJ2-7 and V is TRBV11-3; D is possibly TRBD1 (6 bases). The germline V gene has CDR1 SGHNT and CDR2 YENEEA. The CDR3 has 14 residues. Trimming shortened V by 1 base and J by 4 bases, and 11 bases separated the two germline ends. The CDR3 reads CASSLGDTRYEQYF. Written as DNA, the CDR3 is TGTGCCAGCAGCTTAGGGGACACAAGATACGAGCAGTACTTC.

The V and J genes are TRBV9 and TRBJ2-1, with 10 positions matching TRBD2. CDR1 is SGDLS and CDR2 is YYNGEE in the germline V gene. The CDR3 runs to 16 residues. The trim removed 4 bases at V and 9 bases at J, leaving 13 bases unmatched. CDR3 sequence reads: CASSPDQAGGMVEQFF. In DNA form, the CDR3 reads TGTGCCAGCAGCCCGGATCAAGCGGGGGGGATGGTTGAGCAGTTCTTC.

The chain recombines TRBV7-2 with TRBJ2-3; 7 nucleotides match TRBD1. V was clipped by 3 bases and J by 5 bases; unmatched bases: 2. CDR1 is SGHTA, CDR2 FQGNSA, per germline. This CDR3 spans 13 amino acids. CDR3 loop: CASSFRTGDTQYF. In nucleotides, the CDR3 is TGTGCCAGCAGCTTCCGGACAGGAGATACGCAGTATTTT.

A single count supports this clonotype. The chain uses TRBV20-1 and TRBJ2-1; D not resolved. CDR1 is DFQATT and CDR2 is SNEGSKA in the germline V gene (reference sequence). The CDR3 runs 13 residues. The V and J ends lost 7 bases and 2 bases respectively, with 12 bases between them. CDR3 DNA sequence: TGCAGTGTGACTCTGCACCCCTACAATGAGCAGTTCTTC. Its translation is CSVTLHPYNEQFF.

Only a few counts were recorded for this clonotype. The chain joins TRBV10-3 to TRBJ1-5; the D gene is possibly TRBD1 (6 bases). Germline V gene data show CDR1 as ENHRY and CDR2 as SYGVKD. CDR3 length: 14 residues. V gave up 3 bases and J gave up 4 bases, with 10 bases separating them. DNA of the CDR3: TGTGCCATCAGTGAACAGGGTTCGAATCAGCCCCAGCATTTT. It codes for CAISEQGSNQPQHF.

V is TRBV5-1 and J is TRBJ2-5; D gene uncertain. The CDR3 extends over 17 amino acids. V lost 4 bases, J lost 2 bases, and 21 bases lay in between. The germline V gene encodes CDR1 SGHRS and CDR2 YFSETQ. The CDR3 here is CASSARLVGRWQETQYF. The CDR3 coding sequence is TGCGCCAGCAGCGCAAGACTCGTCGGCAGGTGGCAAGAGACCCAGTACTTC.

This clonotype was observed a few times. This sequence joins TRBV29-1 and TRBJ2-3, with TRBD1 identical over 9 bases. Per the germline V gene, CDR1 is SQVTM and CDR2 is ANQGSEA. This CDR3 has 14 amino acids. V shed 6 bases and J 6 bases; nucleotides not matched to a gene: 10. CDR3 residues: CSVGGQGVGDTQYF. The DNA for the CDR3 is TGCAGCGTGGGGGGACAGGGTGTCGGGGATACGCAGTATTTT.

V usage is TRBV24-1 and J usage is TRBJ2-6, with TRBD1 matching 10 bases. Per germline, CDR1 KGHDR and CDR2 SFDVKD. This CDR3 spans 18 amino acids. Trimming removed 5 bases from V and 1 base from J; junction bases left unmatched: 7. The CDR3 DNA reads TGTGCCACCAGTGCCGCGACAGGGGGCTTTTCTGGGGCCAACGTCCTGACTTTC. It encodes CATSAATGGFSGANVLTF.

This clonotype has just a few counts. This chain connects TRBV5-1 to TRBJ2-1, with a tentative D call TRBD1 (5 bases). The V and J ends lost 2 bases and 7 bases respectively, with 10 bases between them. This CDR3 is built from 13 residues. Germline V gene sequence: CDR1 SGHRS, CDR2 YFSETQ. Written as DNA, the CDR3 is TGCGCCAGCAGCTTCGAGACAGTTAATGAGCAGTTCTTC. Translated, it gives CASSFETVNEQFF.

This clonotype has only a few counts. V usage is TRBV29-1 and J usage is TRBJ2-5; TRBD1 is a possible D gene (5 bases). The CDR3 is 13 residues long. V lost 5 bases and J lost 2, with 12 bases in between. The V gene's germline CDR1 is SQVTM and CDR2 ANQGSEA. This chain's CDR3 is CSVKRQRQETQYF. CDR3 bases: TGCAGCGTTAAGAGACAGCGACAAGAGACCCAGTACTTC.

This chain joins TRBV4-3 and TRBJ2-7; D is ambiguous. Germline-derived CDR1 and CDR2 are LGHNA and YSLEER. The CDR3 contains 14 residues. V lost 1 base to trimming and J lost 3 bases, with 10 bases between them. The CDR3 DNA reads TGCGCCAGCAGCCAAGGGGCGAAGGACTACGAGCAGTACTTC. Translating gives CASSQGAKDYEQYF.

In this sample, this clonotype turned up a few times. The chain is built from TRBV7-3 and TRBJ2-1; TRBD2 aligns across 13 bases. The CDR3 sequence is 17 residues long. The V gene end was trimmed by 2 bases and the J gene end by 0 bases; junction bases not matched to a gene: 1. Germline V gene data show CDR1 as SGHTA and CDR2 as FQGTGA. Written as DNA, the CDR3 is TGTGCCAGCAGCTTACGACTAGCGGGGGGCTCCTACAATGAGCAGTTCTTC. It translates to CASSLRLAGGSYNEQFF. The entire variable domain, with the rest obtained from reference TRBV7-3 and TRBJ2-1, is as follows: GAGVSQTPSNKVTEKGKYVELRCDPISGHTALYWYRQSLGQGPEFLIYFQGTGAADDSGLPNDRFFAVRPEGSVSTLKIQRTERGDSAVYLCASSLRLAGGSYNEQFFGPGTRLTVL.

The chain recombines TRBV12-3 or TRBV12-4 with TRBJ1-4; 8 bases agree with TRBD1. Unmatched junction bases numbered 6, after V lost 1 base and J lost 11 bases. The CDR3 is 14 amino acids. The CDR3: CASSLGPTGGKLFF. CDR3 DNA: TGTGCCAGCAGTTTAGGGCCAACAGGGGGTAAACTGTTTTTT.